The T cell receptor beta chain described here comes from a study of cytomegalovirus exposure and HLA in healthy donors. It was healthy bone marrow donors who served as donors. This CDR3 contains 15 residues. The germline V gene has CDR1 KGHSH and CDR2 LQKENI. The V segment lost 6 bases and the J segment 6 bases; nucleotides outside the gene matches: 8. Comment on this clone: The target antigen is unknown.

Broader study findings: A later analysis reportedly found fewer N-insertions in an Asian-associated ancestry cluster than the approximately 700-donor mean.

The PCR used 60 Vbeta and 13 Jbeta primers. Data came from immunoSEQ multiplex PCR; TCRdb stores just in-frame clones and leaves some out. The table lists 85,000 to 100,000 clones, about four fifths of them singletons. The TCR comes from a human donor in good health. Sequences were obtained from PBMCs. This sequence joins TRBV18 and TRBJ2-2; 9 bases are shared with TRBD2. The CDR3 DNA follows: TGTGCCAGCTCTCCGTTAGCGGGAGTAGCCGGGGAGCTGTTTTTT. Translated, it gives CASSPLAGVAGELFF.